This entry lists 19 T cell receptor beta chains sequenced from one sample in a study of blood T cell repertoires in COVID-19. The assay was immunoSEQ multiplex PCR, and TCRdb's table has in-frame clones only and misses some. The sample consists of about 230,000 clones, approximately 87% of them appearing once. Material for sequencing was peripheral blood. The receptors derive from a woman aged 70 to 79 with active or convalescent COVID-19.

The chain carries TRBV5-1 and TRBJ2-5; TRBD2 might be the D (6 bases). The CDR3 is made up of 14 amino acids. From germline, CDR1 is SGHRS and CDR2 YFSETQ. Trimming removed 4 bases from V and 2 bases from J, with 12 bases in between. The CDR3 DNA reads TGCGCCAGCAGCCCGGAGGGGCGTCAAGAGACCCAGTACTTC. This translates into CASSPEGRQETQYF.

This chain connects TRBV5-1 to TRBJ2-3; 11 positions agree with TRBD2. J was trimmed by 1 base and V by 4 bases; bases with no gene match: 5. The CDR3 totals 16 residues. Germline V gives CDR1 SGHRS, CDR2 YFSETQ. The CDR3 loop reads CASSNAGLAGTDTQYF. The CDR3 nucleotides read TGCGCCAGCAGCAACGCGGGACTAGCGGGCACAGATACGCAGTATTTT. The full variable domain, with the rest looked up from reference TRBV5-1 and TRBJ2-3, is KAGVTQTPRYLIKTRGQQVTLSCSPISGHRSVSWYQQTPGQGLQFLFEYFSETQRNKGNFPGRFSGRQFSNSRSEMNVSTLELGDSALYLCASSNAGLAGTDTQYFGPGTRLTVL.

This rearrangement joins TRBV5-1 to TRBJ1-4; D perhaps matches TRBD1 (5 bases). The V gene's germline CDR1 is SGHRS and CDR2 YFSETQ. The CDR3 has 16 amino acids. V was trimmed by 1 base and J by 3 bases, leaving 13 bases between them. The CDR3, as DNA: TGCGCCAGCAGCTTGCTCCAGGGCACAGCTAATGAAAAACTGTTTTTT. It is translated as CASSLLQGTANEKLFF. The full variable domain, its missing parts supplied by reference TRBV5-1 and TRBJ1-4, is KAGVTQTPRYLIKTRGQQVTLSCSPISGHRSVSWYQQTPGQGLQFLFEYFSETQRNKGNFPGRFSGRQFSNSRSEMNVSTLELGDSALYLCASSLLQGTANEKLFFGSGTQLSVL.

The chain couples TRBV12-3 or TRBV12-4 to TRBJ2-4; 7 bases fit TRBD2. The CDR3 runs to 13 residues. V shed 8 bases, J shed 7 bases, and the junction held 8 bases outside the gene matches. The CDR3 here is CASGDYVGNIQYF. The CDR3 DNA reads TGTGCCAGCGGGGACTACGTCGGGAACATTCAGTACTTC.

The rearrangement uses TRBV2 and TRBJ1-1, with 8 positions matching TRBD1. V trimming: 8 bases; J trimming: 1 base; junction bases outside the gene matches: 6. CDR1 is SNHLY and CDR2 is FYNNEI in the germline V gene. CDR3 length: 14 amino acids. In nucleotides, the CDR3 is TGTGCCAGCCACCCGGACAGGGCGAACACTGAAGCTTTCTTT. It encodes CASHPDRANTEAFF.

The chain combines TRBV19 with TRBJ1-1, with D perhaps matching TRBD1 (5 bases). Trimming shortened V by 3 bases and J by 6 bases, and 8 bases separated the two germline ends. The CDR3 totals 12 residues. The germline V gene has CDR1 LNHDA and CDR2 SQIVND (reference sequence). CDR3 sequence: CASSMWGAEAFF. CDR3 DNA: TGTGCCAGTAGTATGTGGGGGGCTGAAGCTTTCTTT.

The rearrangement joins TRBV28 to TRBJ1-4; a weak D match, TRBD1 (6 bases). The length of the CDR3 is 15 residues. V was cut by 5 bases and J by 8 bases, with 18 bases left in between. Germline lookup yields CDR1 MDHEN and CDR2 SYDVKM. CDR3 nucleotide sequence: TGTGCCAGCAGTCCCCTCGGGGGGCTAGAAGAAAAACTGTTTTTT. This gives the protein CASSPLGGLEEKLFF.

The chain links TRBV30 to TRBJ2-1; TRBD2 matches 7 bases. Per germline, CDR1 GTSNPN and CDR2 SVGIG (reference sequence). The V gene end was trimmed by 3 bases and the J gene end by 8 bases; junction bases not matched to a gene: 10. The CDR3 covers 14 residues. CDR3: CAWSAETAGDEQFF. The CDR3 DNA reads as TGTGCCTGGAGCGCTGAAACCGCGGGGGATGAGCAGTTCTTC.

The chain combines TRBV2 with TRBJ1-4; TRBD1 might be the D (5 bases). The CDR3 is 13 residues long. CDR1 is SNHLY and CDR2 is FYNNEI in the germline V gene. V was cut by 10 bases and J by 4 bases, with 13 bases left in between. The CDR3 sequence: CATNGGFNEKLFF. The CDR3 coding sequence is TGTGCCACAAACGGGGGGTTTAATGAAAAACTGTTTTTT.

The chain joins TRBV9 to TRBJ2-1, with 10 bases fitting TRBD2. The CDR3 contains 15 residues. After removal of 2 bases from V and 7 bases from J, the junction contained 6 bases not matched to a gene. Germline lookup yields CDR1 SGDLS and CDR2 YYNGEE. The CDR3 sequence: CASSVTSGIANEQFF. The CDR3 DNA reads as TGTGCCAGCAGCGTCACTAGCGGGATTGCGAATGAGCAGTTCTTC.

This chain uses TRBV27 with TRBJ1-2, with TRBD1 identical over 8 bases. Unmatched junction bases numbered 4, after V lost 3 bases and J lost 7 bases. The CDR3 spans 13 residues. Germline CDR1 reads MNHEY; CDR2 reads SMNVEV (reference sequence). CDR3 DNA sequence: TGTGCCAGCAGTTTCAGGGGGCGAGGTGGCTACACCTTC. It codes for CASSFRGRGGYTF.

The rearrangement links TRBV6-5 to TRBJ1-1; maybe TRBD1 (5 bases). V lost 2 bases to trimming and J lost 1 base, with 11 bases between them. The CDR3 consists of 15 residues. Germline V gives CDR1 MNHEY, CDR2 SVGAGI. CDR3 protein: CASSYGGGWNTEAFF. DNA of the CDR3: TGTGCCAGCAGTTACGGGGGAGGCTGGAACACTGAAGCTTTCTTT.

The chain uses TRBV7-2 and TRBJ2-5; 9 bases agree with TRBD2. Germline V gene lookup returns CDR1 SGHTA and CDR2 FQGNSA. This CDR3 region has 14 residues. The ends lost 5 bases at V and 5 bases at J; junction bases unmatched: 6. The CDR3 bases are TGTGCCAGCAGCACCCAGGCGGGAGGGGAGACCCAGTACTTC. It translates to CASSTQAGGETQYF.

The DNA for the CDR3 is TGTGCCAGCAGCAAAAAAAGAGGGCCATCATATAATTCACCCCTCCACTTT. Translating it yields CASSKKRGPSYNSPLHF. The chain employs TRBV21-1 and TRBJ1-6. TRBV21-1 is flagged as a pseudogene. The CDR3 consists of 17 residues.

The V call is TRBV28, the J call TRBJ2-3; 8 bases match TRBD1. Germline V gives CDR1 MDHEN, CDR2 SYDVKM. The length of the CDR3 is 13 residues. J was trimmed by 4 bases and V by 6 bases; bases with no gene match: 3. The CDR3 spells CASRRTGSDTQYF. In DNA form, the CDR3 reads TGTGCCAGCAGGAGGACAGGGTCAGATACGCAGTATTTT.

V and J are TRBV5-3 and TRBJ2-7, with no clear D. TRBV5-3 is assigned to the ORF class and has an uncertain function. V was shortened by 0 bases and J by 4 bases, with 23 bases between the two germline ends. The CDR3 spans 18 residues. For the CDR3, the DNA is TGTGCCAGAAGCTTGGATCCAAGAGGAGTCCCCCAAAGGTACGAGCAGTACTTC. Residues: CARSLDPRGVPQRYEQYF.

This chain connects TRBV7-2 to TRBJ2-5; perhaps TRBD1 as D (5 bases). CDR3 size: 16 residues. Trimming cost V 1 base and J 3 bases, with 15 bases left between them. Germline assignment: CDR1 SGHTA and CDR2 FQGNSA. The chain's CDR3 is CASSLGGRATKETQYF. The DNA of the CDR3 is TGTGCCAGCAGCTTAGGTGGCAGGGCAACAAAAGAGACCCAGTACTTC. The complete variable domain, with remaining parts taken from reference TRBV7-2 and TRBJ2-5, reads GAGVSQSPSNKVTEKGKDVELRCDPISGHTALYWYRQSLGQGLEFLIYFQGNSAPDKSGLPSDRFSAERTGGSVSTLTIQRTQQEDSAVYLCASSLGGRATKETQYFGPGTRLLVL.

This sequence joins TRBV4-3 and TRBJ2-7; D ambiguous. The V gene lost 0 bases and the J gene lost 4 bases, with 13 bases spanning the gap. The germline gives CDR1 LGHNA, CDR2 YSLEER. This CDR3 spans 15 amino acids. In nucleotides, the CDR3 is TGCGCCAGCAGCCAAGATTTGGGCAGCCCATACGAGCAGTACTTC. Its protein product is CASSQDLGSPYEQYF.

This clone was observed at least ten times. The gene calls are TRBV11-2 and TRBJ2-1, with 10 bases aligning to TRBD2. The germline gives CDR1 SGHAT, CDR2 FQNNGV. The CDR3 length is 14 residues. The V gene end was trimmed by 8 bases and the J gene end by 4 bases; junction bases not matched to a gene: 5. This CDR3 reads CASALAGPYNEQFF. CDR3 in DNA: TGTGCCAGCGCACTAGCGGGACCGTACAATGAGCAGTTCTTC.